The 3 T cell receptor beta chains below come from one sample, sequenced in a study of cytomegalovirus exposure and HLA in healthy donors (dated by TCRdb to 2017 to 2019). The protocol used for the library was the immunoSEQ multiplex PCR assay. For the multiplex PCR, a mixture combining 60 forward primers for TCR Vbeta segments and 13 reverse primers for TCR Jbeta segments was used. The source is immuneACCESS, and TCRdb retained only in-frame sequences with V and J called. Part of the clones is not carried over; for the studies checked, unresolved V genes explain less than half of this, and the remainder is unexplained. This sample gives some 150,000 clones in total; roughly 9.6% of them show up just once. More than 6.5% of the sample belongs to the ten largest clones. The source material was PBMCs. These receptors were obtained from a woman between 40 and 55 years old in good health and CMV-seropositive.

The genes are TRBV27 and TRBJ1-5; 10 bases are a match to TRBD1. The trim removed 5 bases at V and 2 bases at J, leaving 3 bases unmatched. Germline V gives CDR1 MNHEY, CDR2 SMNVEV (reference sequence). This CDR3 region has 15 residues. The CDR3 DNA reads TGTGCCAGCAGTCCGGGGACAGGGGGCAATCAGCCCCAGCATTTT. Translating it yields CASSPGTGGNQPQHF.

V and J are TRBV6-8 and TRBJ1-1, with 8 bases that match TRBD1. Germline V lookup: CDR1 MNHGY, CDR2 SAAAGT. Unmatched junction bases numbered 9, after V lost 2 bases and J lost 1 base. This CDR3 contains 17 residues. CDR3 in DNA: TGTGCCAGCAGTTACCTAGGACAGGGAAGAGAGAACACTGAAGCTTTCTTT. Its translation is CASSYLGQGRENTEAFF.

This clone was seen a handful of times. This rearrangement joins TRBV7-2 to TRBJ1-6, with D uncertain. Germline V gene sequence: CDR1 SGHTA, CDR2 FQGNSA. The germline V and J ends were trimmed by 6 bases and 9 bases, with 21 bases remaining between them. The CDR3 has 16 amino acids. The CDR3 DNA reads as TGTGCCAGCAGTCACTCCCCTCAGCGAATGGGTTCACCCCTCCACTTT. Protein product: CASSHSPQRMGSPLHF. Combining the CDR3 with reference TRBV7-2 and TRBJ1-6 gives the whole variable domain GAGVSQSPSNKVTEKGKDVELRCDPISGHTALYWYRQSLGQGLEFLIYFQGNSAPDKSGLPSDRFSAERTGGSVSTLTIQRTQQEDSAVYLCASSHSPQRMGSPLHFGNGTRLTVT.